This T cell receptor (beta chain) was identified in a study of T cells in Graves' hyperthyroidism and ophthalmopathy. Study-wide context: Peripheral blood was acquired at first diagnosis, ahead of any therapy whatsoever.

Study-level results: The model foresaw ophthalmopathy a median about 6.5 months prior to onset. Appearing also in blood were most of the thyroid clonotypes expanded above 0.001.

This clonotype showed up many times. Its antigen is not identified. Orbital computed tomography and thyroid ultrasound, together with serum TRAb and thyroxine and clinical symptoms, were used for diagnoses. The J segment lost 2 bases and the V segment lost 7 bases, leaving 13 bases of the junction unmatched. The CDR3 sequence is 17 residues long. Amplification yielded TCR beta CDR3 regions, with RNA transcripts as the source. The HTBI primer set was used in a first-round RT-PCR of the TCR CDR3. One entry per CDR3 protein results from TCRdb running MiXCR on the multiplex PCR reads. The data show 480,000 or so distinct CDR3 sequences, over 13% seen once.

The rearrangement joins TRBV12-3 or TRBV12-4 to TRBJ2-3; 9 nucleotides line up with TRBD2. Sequencing was performed on blood. The sequence derives from a woman under 30 with Graves' hyperthyroidism. For the CDR3, the DNA is TGTGCCAGCACGCCCAGCGGGAGGACGAGCTCCACAGATACGCAGTATTTT. Translating it yields CASTPSGRTSSTDTQYF.